This TCR beta chain appears in the sequencing data of a study of graft-versus-host responses after intestinal transplantation. Whole-study context: After anti-thymocyte globulin induction, recipients took tacrolimus and steroids for 3 to 4 years.

V lost 5 bases, J lost 5 bases, and 11 bases stayed unmatched. Germline V gene data show CDR1 as PRHDT and CDR2 as FYEKMQ (reference sequence). This CDR3 comprises 16 residues. General study findings and limits: GvH clonotypes were identified within recipient marrow, with a subset emerging first in ileum or blood.

Note on this clone: The antigen is unknown.

Libraries were prepared by immunoSEQ multiplex PCR; TCRdb keeps only in-frame clonotypes and omits some of them. The top ten hold roughly 2% of the sample, which has roughly 25,000 clones, more than 85% seen once. This sequence joins TRBV13 and TRBJ1-4; 7 bases agree with TRBD1. The source is a human patient who received an intestinal transplant, so some T cells may come from the graft donor. This material consisted of PBMCs, taken about 41 days after intestinal transplant. The CDR3 DNA follows: TGTGCCAGCAGCCCGAGGGGGCCCAGGGAAAATGAAAAACTGTTTTTT. Amino acids: CASSPRGPRENEKLFF.